The 23 T cell receptor beta chains in this list originate from one sample, sequenced in a study of human versus mouse CDR3 diversity and MHC coevolution. The assay was immunoSEQ multiplex PCR, and TCRdb's table has in-frame clones only and misses some. The data hold 60,000 or so clones, with around 94% observed a single time. Sequencing was performed on naive CD4+ T cells from blood. Indicated subset: CD45RO-negative CD62L-positive naive CD4 T cells. These receptors were collected from a person in their sixties or seventies in good health.

The rearrangement joins TRBV4-1 to TRBJ1-1; D call uncertain. Trimming stripped 3 bases from V and 7 bases from J, with 15 bases between. The CDR3 spans 14 residues. Germline V lookup: CDR1 MGHRA, CDR2 YSYEKL. CDR3 sequence reads: CASSQTRFNSEAFF. Here the CDR3 DNA reads TGCGCCAGCAGCCAGACCAGGTTCAATAGTGAAGCTTTCTTT.

The CDR3 bases are TGTGCCAGCAGCTTTACTAGCGGAGACTCCTACGAGCAGTACTTC. Amino acids: CASSFTSGDSYEQYF. The chain couples TRBV7-2 to TRBJ2-7; 8 bases match TRBD2. Looked up from germline, CDR1 is SGHTA and CDR2 is FQGNSA. Trimming cost V 3 bases and J 0 bases; bases outside gene matches: 4. The CDR3 has 15 residues. The full variable domain, its missing parts supplied by reference TRBV7-2 and TRBJ2-7, is GAGVSQSPSNKVTEKGKDVELRCDPISGHTALYWYRQSLGQGLEFLIYFQGNSAPDKSGLPSDRFSAERTGGSVSTLTIQRTQQEDSAVYLCASSFTSGDSYEQYFGPGTRLTVT.

The V gene is TRBV6-5, the J gene TRBJ1-6; D call uncertain. Trimming pared 6 bases from V and 1 base from J, leaving 4 bases between. CDR1 and CDR2 (germline): MNHEY, SVGAGI. This CDR3 is built from 13 residues. The CDR3 loop reads CASRRSYNSPLHF. The DNA of the CDR3 is TGTGCCAGCAGGAGGTCCTATAATTCACCCCTCCACTTT.

The V call is TRBV9, the J call TRBJ2-5; TRBD2 matches 7 bases. The J call may not be correct, given that the DNA end is closer to TRBJ2-7. The CDR3 is 14 residues long. Germline V gene sequence: CDR1 SGDLS, CDR2 YYNGEE. CDR3 in amino acids: CASSVETGGYEQYF. The CDR3 coding sequence is TGTGCCAGCAGCGTAGAAACGGGGGGCTACGAGCAGTACTTC.

The chain recombines TRBV2 with TRBJ2-2, with 8 nucleotides matching TRBD1. Trimming cost V 0 bases and J 5 bases; bases outside gene matches: 11. The CDR3 loop spans 18 amino acids. CDR1 and CDR2 (germline): SNHLY, FYNNEI. CDR3 in amino acids: CASSEALRGQGGTGELFF. The CDR3 region has the DNA TGTGCCAGCAGTGAAGCGCTTCGTGGACAGGGTGGGACCGGGGAGCTGTTTTTT. The full variable domain, in which reference TRBV2 and TRBJ2-2 provide the parts outside the CDR3, is EPEVTQTPSHQVTQMGQEVILRCVPISNHLYFYWYRQILGQKVEFLVSFYNNEISEKSEIFDDQFSVERPDGSNFTLKIRSTKLEDSAMYFCASSEALRGQGGTGELFFGEGSRLTVL.

The chain carries TRBV10-1 and TRBJ1-4; D might be TRBD1 (5 bases). Deletions cut 3 bases from V and 3 bases from J, with 14 bases between. The CDR3 is 16 amino acids. The germline V gene has CDR1 WNHNN and CDR2 SYGVQD (reference sequence). The CDR3 here is CASSDGSGGANEKLFF. The CDR3 region has the DNA TGCGCCAGCAGTGACGGCTCCGGGGGTGCTAATGAAAAACTGTTTTTT.

This chain uses TRBV19 with TRBJ1-5; 7 positions agree with TRBD1. CDR1 and CDR2 from the germline V gene are LNHDA and SQIVND (reference sequence). V was pared by 7 bases and J by 6 bases, with 9 bases of the junction left unmatched. The CDR3 extends over 14 amino acids. This chain's CDR3 is CASNQDRITQPQHF. The CDR3 DNA reads TGTGCCAGTAACCAGGACAGGATCACTCAGCCCCAGCATTTT.

This chain joins TRBV7-3 and TRBJ2-7, with D maybe TRBD2 (5 bases). V was clipped by 8 bases and J by 0 bases, with 17 bases between them. The length of the CDR3 is 15 residues. CDR1 is SGHTA, CDR2 FQGTGA, per germline. The CDR3 DNA reads TGTGCCAGCTCGGCGGGCGGAGGTAACTCCTACGAGCAGTACTTC. It translates to CASSAGGGNSYEQYF. The full variable domain, its missing parts supplied by reference TRBV7-3 and TRBJ2-7, is GAGVSQTPSNKVTEKGKYVELRCDPISGHTALYWYRQSLGQGPEFLIYFQGTGAADDSGLPNDRFFAVRPEGSVSTLKIQRTERGDSAVYLCASSAGGGNSYEQYFGPGTRLTVT.

The chain couples TRBV6-5 to TRBJ2-3, with D unresolved. Per the germline V gene, CDR1 is MNHEY and CDR2 is SVGAGI. Deletions cut 4 bases from V and 0 bases from J, with 2 bases between. The CDR3 is 12 amino acids. This CDR3 is CASSSSTDTQYF. The CDR3 DNA sequence: TGTGCCAGCAGTTCTAGCACAGATACGCAGTATTTT.

The V and J genes are TRBV20-1 and TRBJ2-1; maybe TRBD2 (6 bases). V lost 8 bases to trimming and J lost 9 bases, with 14 bases between them. There are 11 residues in the CDR3. Looked up from germline, CDR1 is DFQATT and CDR2 is SNEGSKA (reference sequence). CDR3 protein: CSPRLGVEQFF. DNA of the CDR3: TGCAGTCCACGACTAGGGGTTGAGCAGTTCTTC.

V is TRBV18 and J is TRBJ1-6; D gene ambiguous. CDR1 and CDR2 (germline): KGHSH, LQKENI. Trimming shortened V by 3 bases and J by 0 bases, and 9 bases separated the two germline ends. There are 16 residues in the CDR3. Here the CDR3 reads CASSPVPRSYNSPLHF. Written as DNA, the CDR3 is TGTGCCAGCTCACCGGTCCCGCGCTCCTATAATTCACCCCTCCACTTT.

V usage is TRBV27 and J usage is TRBJ2-5; 10 nucleotides line up with TRBD1. Matching the DNA end better, TRBJ2-7 makes the J call doubtful. CDR3 length: 15 residues. Germline assignment: CDR1 MNHEY and CDR2 SMNVEV (reference sequence). The CDR3 is CASTRQGALPYEQYF. DNA of the CDR3: TGTGCCAGCACCAGACAGGGGGCCCTACCTTACGAGCAGTACTTC.

The chain links TRBV18 to TRBJ2-7, with no clear D. The CDR3 consists of 14 residues. Trimming pared 5 bases from V and 3 bases from J, leaving 14 bases between. Germline V CDR1 and CDR2: KGHSH, LQKENI. In DNA form, the CDR3 reads TGTGCCAGCTCATTAACCGGGTCATACTACGAGCAGTACTTC. This translates into CASSLTGSYYEQYF.

This chain uses TRBV19 with TRBJ2-7, with TRBD2 matching over 12 bases. Looked up from germline, CDR1 is LNHDA and CDR2 is SQIVND (reference sequence). The J segment lost 0 bases and the V segment lost 7 bases, leaving 7 bases of the junction unmatched. The CDR3 contains 16 residues. CDR3 sequence: CASTPSGRAGSYEQYF. CDR3 nucleotides: TGTGCCAGTACCCCTAGCGGGAGGGCCGGCTCCTACGAGCAGTACTTC.

The rearrangement links TRBV29-1 to TRBJ1-5; 8 bases map to TRBD1. Germline V gives CDR1 SQVTM, CDR2 ANQGSEA. CDR3 size: 13 residues. The V and J ends lost 7 bases and 6 bases, in that order; junction bases with no gene match: 8. The CDR3 here is CSASTGGVQPQHF. CDR3 nucleotides: TGCAGCGCCTCAACAGGGGGGGTTCAGCCCCAGCATTTT.

The V and J genes are TRBV18 and TRBJ1-4, with TRBD1 identical over 10 bases. This CDR3 contains 18 residues. V trimming: 4 bases; J trimming: 2 bases; junction bases outside the gene matches: 10. Germline CDR1 is KGHSH and CDR2 is LQKENI. In DNA form, the CDR3 reads TGTGCCAGCTCACACGACCGGGACAGGGGTCCGACTAATGAAAAACTGTTTTTT. This gives the protein CASSHDRDRGPTNEKLFF. Supplemented by reference TRBV18 and TRBJ1-4, the full variable domain reads NAGVMQNPRHLVRRRGQEARLRCSPMKGHSHVYWYRQLPEEGLKFMVYLQKENIIDESGMPKERFSAEFPKEGPSILRIQQVVRGDSAAYFCASSHDRDRGPTNEKLFFGSGTQLSVL.

The chain joins TRBV5-6 to TRBJ2-3, with 10 bases that match TRBD2. The CDR3 sequence is 16 residues long. Germline values: CDR1 SGHDT, CDR2 YYEEEE. The junction had 5 bases not matched to a gene; V was cut back by 0 bases and J by 4 bases. This chain's CDR3 is CASSLGTSGTPDTQYF. CDR3 nucleotide sequence: TGTGCCAGCAGCTTGGGAACTAGCGGGACCCCAGATACGCAGTATTTT.

This chain links TRBV7-9 with TRBJ1-4, with D tentatively TRBD1 (6 bases). Germline loops: CDR1 SEHNR, CDR2 FQNEAQ (reference sequence). The CDR3 sequence is 14 residues long. V was cut by 6 bases and J by 1 base, with 9 bases left in between. The DNA of the CDR3 is TGTGCCAGCAGAAGCAGGGGAACTAATGAAAAACTGTTTTTT. Amino acids: CASRSRGTNEKLFF.

This clone came up once. The chain couples TRBV5-1 to TRBJ2-2; 7 nucleotides agree with TRBD1. V shed 7 bases and J 3 bases; nucleotides not matched to a gene: 6. Germline CDR1 reads SGHRS; CDR2 reads YFSETQ. CDR3 length: 14 amino acids. The CDR3 nucleotides are TGCGCCAGCGGAAGGGGGCTGGACACCGGGGAGCTGTTTTTT. The encoded protein is CASGRGLDTGELFF.

V is TRBV6-4 and J is TRBJ2-1; TRBD2 matches at 9 bases. Germline assignment: CDR1 MRHNA and CDR2 SNTAGT. Trimming took 3 bases from V and 5 from J; bases not matched to a gene: 2. This CDR3 region has 14 residues. DNA for the CDR3: TGTGCCAGCAGTGATAGCGGGGGCCACAATGAGCAGTTCTTC. It translates to CASSDSGGHNEQFF.

J is TRBJ2-6 and V is TRBV2; 7 nucleotides agree with TRBD1. CDR3 length: 17 residues. The J segment lost 0 bases and the V segment lost 6 bases, leaving 8 bases of the junction unmatched. The germline V gene encodes CDR1 SNHLY and CDR2 FYNNEI. The CDR3 sequence is CASSATGTVSGANVLTF. The CDR3 DNA reads TGTGCCAGCAGCGCTACCGGGACAGTCTCTGGGGCCAACGTCCTGACTTTC.

The genes are TRBV5-1 and TRBJ1-3, with D tentatively TRBD1 (6 bases). The germline V and J ends were trimmed by 4 bases and 0 bases, with 11 bases remaining between them. The germline V gene encodes CDR1 SGHRS and CDR2 YFSETQ. CDR3 size: 15 residues. DNA for the CDR3: TGCGCCAGCAGCCAAGGACAGAGCTCTGGAAACACCATATATTTT. Amino acids: CASSQGQSSGNTIYF.

The sample holds a few counts of this clone. The gene calls are TRBV28 and TRBJ1-3, with D unclear. CDR3 length: 13 residues. CDR1 and CDR2 (germline): MDHEN, SYDVKM. The V end was cut by 4 bases, the J end by 9 bases, with 13 bases between. CDR3 sequence reads: CASSSLVGGTIYF. CDR3 coding DNA: TGTGCCAGCAGTTCTTTGGTCGGCGGCACCATATATTTT.